The 17 T cell receptor beta chains given below trace back to one sample, sequenced in a study of Ad26.COV2.S vaccination and SARS-CoV-2 variants. Produced via immunoSEQ multiplex PCR; TCRdb's table is partial and in-frame only. The sample lists around 400,000 clones; 90% were seen once. Treatment specified: 15 to 20 received Ad26.COV2.S at low or high dose, single or two shots; five or six received placebo; per-sample allocation not given. Specimen acquisition occurred on day 63 following the initial vaccine or placebo injection. The sample in question was peripheral blood, obtained in a trial of Ad26.COV2.S vaccine versus placebo. The source of these receptors is a person between 18 and 65 years old who received the Ad26.COV2.S COVID-19 vaccine or a placebo.

The chain links TRBV15 to TRBJ2-3, with 7 nucleotides matching TRBD2. The CDR3 covers 14 residues. V trimming: 1 base; J trimming: 3 bases; junction bases outside the gene matches: 1. Looked up from germline, CDR1 is LNHNV and CDR2 is YYDKDF (reference sequence). CDR3 sequence: CATSRVGGTDTQYF. In DNA, the CDR3 is TGTGCCACCAGCAGAGTGGGGGGGACAGATACGCAGTATTTT. Filled out from reference TRBV15 and TRBJ2-3, the complete variable domain reads DAMVIQNPRYQVTQFGKPVTLSCSQTLNHNVMYWYQQKSSQAPKLLFHYYDKDFNNEADTPDNFQSRRPNTSFCFLDIRSPGLGDTAMYLCATSRVGGTDTQYFGPGTRLTVL.

In its sample, this clone was seen once. This chain links TRBV4-1 with TRBJ1-1; no definite D call. This CDR3 is built from 14 residues. Trimming stripped 1 base from V and 2 bases from J, with 8 bases between. The germline gives CDR1 MGHRA, CDR2 YSYEKL. CDR3 sequence: CASSQGAFNTEAFF. As DNA, the CDR3 is TGCGCCAGCAGCCAAGGGGCTTTCAACACTGAAGCTTTCTTT.

The chain recombines TRBV7-9 with TRBJ2-5, with D tentatively TRBD1 (6 bases). The V end was cut by 8 bases, the J end by 5 bases, with 18 bases between. The CDR3 has 14 amino acids. CDR1 SEHNR and CDR2 FQNEAQ come from the germline V gene (reference sequence). CDR3 in DNA: TGTGCCAGCCGCCCAACAGGGATGGTCGAGACCCAGTACTTC. It specifies CASRPTGMVETQYF. Full variable domain (remainder filled in from reference TRBV7-9 and TRBJ2-5): DTGVSQNPRHKITKRGQNVTFRCDPISEHNRLYWYRQTLGQGPEFLTYFQNEAQLEKSRLLSDRFSAERPKGSFSTLEIQRTEQGDSAMYLCASRPTGMVETQYFGPGTRLLVL.

J is TRBJ2-3 and V is TRBV10-3, with TRBD2 identical over 10 bases. In germline, CDR1 is ENHRY, CDR2 SYGVKD. This CDR3 spans 15 amino acids. Trimming cost V 4 bases and J 2 bases; bases outside gene matches: 3. The CDR3, as DNA: TGTGCCATCAGTGGGACTAGCGGCTCCACAGATACGCAGTATTTT. It yields the protein CAISGTSGSTDTQYF.

V is TRBV7-9 and J is TRBJ1-1, with a weak D call TRBD1 (6 bases). The germline V gene has CDR1 SEHNR and CDR2 FQNEAQ (reference sequence). The V end lost 3 bases, the J end lost 8 bases, and 10 bases lay between the germline ends. The CDR3 spans 12 residues. The CDR3 loop reads CASSFRTAEAFF. The CDR3 DNA reads TGTGCCAGCAGCTTTAGGACAGCCGAAGCTTTCTTT.

This clone was detected only a few times. The same CDR3 is also encoded by other DNA sequences in this sample. The genes are TRBV25-1 and TRBJ1-5; no clear D. CDR1 is MGHDK and CDR2 is SYGVNS in the germline V gene. Trimming removed 3 bases from V and 7 bases from J, with 13 bases in between. The CDR3 has 14 residues. The CDR3 loop reads CASSDRGRNQPQHF. Here the CDR3 DNA reads TGTGCCAGCAGTGATCGGGGAAGGAACCAGCCCCAGCATTTT.

V and J are TRBV11-2 and TRBJ2-1; 7 nucleotides line up with TRBD2. Germline CDR1 is SGHAT and CDR2 is FQNNGV. The J segment lost 8 bases and the V segment lost 1 base, leaving 11 bases of the junction unmatched. This CDR3 is built from 16 residues. The DNA of the CDR3 is TGTGCCAGCAGCTTAGGGAGGGGAGGGGAGTTTGATGAGCAGTTCTTC. The encoded protein is CASSLGRGGEFDEQFF.

The gene calls are TRBV15 and TRBJ2-7, with TRBD2 identical over 7 bases. V dropped 0 bases and J dropped 2; count of bases not matched to a gene: 1. Germline CDR1 is LNHNV and CDR2 is YYDKDF (reference sequence). This CDR3 region has 14 residues. CDR3 region: CATSRDRGAYEQYF. As DNA, the CDR3 is TGTGCCACCAGCAGAGATCGGGGGGCCTACGAGCAGTACTTC.

A note on this clone: One end of the junction does not line up with germline, which may come from a read error. The chain carries TRBV7-9 and TRBJ2-1, with 9 positions matching TRBD2. CDR3 size: 14 residues. Germline V gives CDR1 SEHNR, CDR2 FQNEAQ (reference sequence). The CDR3: CASSPGLATPQGIF. CDR3 sequence (DNA): TGTGCCAGCAGCCCCGGACTAGCGACCCCCCAGGGGATCTTC.

This chain uses TRBV27 with TRBJ1-2, with 7 bases fitting TRBD1. The germline gives CDR1 MNHEY, CDR2 SMNVEV (reference sequence). V lost 2 bases to trimming and J lost 0 bases; unmatched junction nucleotides: 3. The length of the CDR3 is 15 residues. The CDR3 coding sequence is TGTGCCAGCAGTTTAGGCGGGACAGCTAACTATGGCTACACCTTC. It encodes CASSLGGTANYGYTF.

This chain connects TRBV18 to TRBJ1-2; no reliable D call. The length of the CDR3 is 14 residues. Deletions cut 2 bases from V and 8 bases from J, with 15 bases between. Germline CDR1 is KGHSH and CDR2 is LQKENI. CDR3 protein: CASSPFEGAEGYTF. DNA for the CDR3: TGTGCCAGCTCACCATTTGAGGGAGCGGAGGGCTACACCTTC.

In its sample, this clone was seen once. The CDR3 reads CASSYDGTSVQETQYF. The CDR3 DNA follows: TGTGCCAGCAGTTACGACGGGACTAGCGTACAAGAGACCCAGTACTTC. The chain uses TRBV6-5 and TRBJ2-5; 10 bases fit TRBD2. Unmatched junction bases numbered 5, after V lost 2 bases and J lost 2 bases. CDR3 length equals 16 residues. Per germline, CDR1 MNHEY and CDR2 SVGAGI.

CDR3 residues: CASSFVGETQYF. As DNA, the CDR3 is TGTGCCAGCAGCTTTGTTGGAGAGACCCAGTACTTC. The chain joins TRBV7-3 to TRBJ2-5; D is undetermined. V was shortened by 3 bases and J by 4 bases, with 6 bases between the two germline ends. Looked up from germline, CDR1 is SGHTA and CDR2 is FQGTGA. The CDR3 sequence is 12 residues long.

The chain couples TRBV6-2 or TRBV6-3 to TRBJ1-6; D not certain. Germline V gene lookup returns CDR1 MNHEY and CDR2 SVGEGT. CDR3 length: 14 residues. With 6 bases removed from V and 6 bases from J, the gap between germline ends came to 12 bases. The CDR3 coding sequence is TGTGCCAGCAGCCGGAGCAGAGCTAATTCACCCCTCCACTTT. This codes for CASSRSRANSPLHF.

This sequence joins TRBV10-3 and TRBJ2-7; 13 nucleotides match TRBD2. V lost 6 bases and J lost 5; bases outside the gene matches: 7. Germline CDR1 ENHRY, CDR2 SYGVKD. The CDR3 contains 15 residues. The CDR3 loop reads CAISPGLAGDNEQYF. For the CDR3, the DNA is TGTGCCATCAGCCCCGGACTAGCGGGAGACAACGAGCAGTACTTC.

The chain uses TRBV30 and TRBJ1-5; tentatively, D is TRBD1 (6 bases). V shed 1 base and J shed 1 base, with 8 bases lying between them. Germline V CDR1 and CDR2: GTSNPN, SVGIG (reference sequence). The CDR3 spans 14 residues. Written as DNA, the CDR3 is TGTGCCTGGAGTGGAGGGGGAAGCAATCAGCCCCAGCATTTT. Translation: CAWSGGGSNQPQHF.

The chain carries TRBV9 and TRBJ2-7; the match to TRBD2 covers 13 bases. Germline values: CDR1 SGDLS, CDR2 YYNGEE. The CDR3 has 17 amino acids. The ends lost 3 bases at V and 7 bases at J; junction bases unmatched: 13. In nucleotides, the CDR3 is TGTGCCAGCAGCGAGGGGACTAGCGGGAACCTCTTGGAGGAGCAGTACTTC. It specifies CASSEGTSGNLLEEQYF.